This is a list of T cell receptor beta chains from one sample in a study of blood T cell repertoires in COVID-19. Data came from immunoSEQ multiplex PCR; TCRdb stores just in-frame clones and leaves some out. This sample has about 140,000 clones, with roughly four fifths found just once. What was sequenced was peripheral blood. These receptors all come from a woman aged 55-69 years with acute or convalescent COVID-19. CDR3s include the opening cysteine and the closing phenylalanine or tryptophan. A D gene is named only where the DNA matches it firmly. The size entry is marked missing in some rows and otherwise reads once, few, many or a size class.

V: TRBV10-3
size: once
D: TRBD2
J: TRBJ2-7
CDR3: CAISEIAGRDSYEQYF
DNA: TGTGCCATCAGTGAGATAGCGGGACGAGACTCCTACGAGCAGTACTTC

V: TRBV11-3
size: .
D: TRBD1
J: TRBJ1-1
CDR3: CASSLQGAGTEAFF
DNA: TGTGCCAGCAGCCTCCAGGGGGCGGGGACTGAAGCTTTCTTT

V: TRBV2
size: .
D: .
J: TRBJ1-3
CDR3: CASSVEGGSGNTIYF
DNA: TGTGCCAGCAGTGTTGAGGGCGGCTCTGGAAACACCATATATTTT

V: TRBV5-1
size: once
D: TRBD2
J: TRBJ2-7
CDR3: CASSTQLAGVHEQYF
DNA: TGCGCCAGCAGCACCCAACTAGCGGGAGTCCACGAGCAGTACTTC

V: TRBV27
size: .
D: TRBD1
J: TRBJ1-2
CDR3: CASRLGQGAYGYTF
DNA: TGTGCCAGCAGACTGGGACAGGGAGCGTATGGCTACACCTTC

V: TRBV7-4
size: .
D: .
J: TRBJ1-5
CDR3: CASSLTKGGPVPPYSNQPQHF
DNA: TGTGCCAGCAGCTTAACCAAGGGGGGGCCCGTTCCCCCGTATAGCAATCAGCCCCAGCATTTT

V: TRBV2
size: .
D: TRBD1
J: TRBJ1-1
CDR3: CASRVDRGTEAFF
DNA: TGTGCCAGCAGGGTGGACAGGGGGACTGAAGCTTTCTTT

V: TRBV24-1
size: few
D: TRBD2
J: TRBJ2-3
CDR3: CATLGAGGPRDTQYF
DNA: TGTGCCACCCTGGGGGCGGGAGGGCCTAGAGATACGCAGTATTTT

V: TRBV27
size: few
D: .
J: TRBJ2-1
CDR3: CASSLSPGSGNEQFF
DNA: TGTGCCAGCAGTTTATCCCCCGGGAGCGGAAATGAGCAGTTCTTC

V: TRBV9
size: .
D: TRBD1
J: TRBJ2-1
CDR3: CASSVAGTGYNEQFF
DNA: TGTGCCAGCAGCGTAGCTGGGACAGGCTACAATGAGCAGTTCTTC

V: TRBV4-1
size: .
D: .
J: TRBJ2-3
CDR3: CASSQGSPLSTDTQYF
DNA: TGCGCCAGCAGCCAAGGCTCACCCCTAAGCACAGATACGCAGTATTTT

V: TRBV27
size: .
D: .
J: TRBJ2-3
CDR3: CASSLGRERTDTQYF
DNA: TGTGCCAGCAGTTTAGGCCGGGAGCGCACAGATACGCAGTATTTT

V: TRBV4-1
size: .
D: TRBD1
J: TRBJ1-2
CDR3: CASSPTGGYGYTF
DNA: TGCGCCAGCAGCCCAACAGGGGGCTATGGCTACACCTTC

V: TRBV4-1
size: .
D: TRBD1
J: TRBJ1-1
CDR3: CASSLNDREVAEAFF
DNA: TGCGCCAGCAGCCTTAATGACAGGGAGGTAGCTGAAGCTTTCTTT

V: TRBV11-3
size: .
D: .
J: TRBJ2-3
CDR3: CASSLAPPDTQYF
DNA: TGTGCCAGCAGCTTAGCCCCTCCAGATACGCAGTATTTT

V: TRBV6-5
size: once
D: .
J: TRBJ1-1
CDR3: CASRGRYTEAFF
DNA: TGTGCCAGCAGGGGGAGGTACACTGAAGCTTTCTTT

V: TRBV6-5
size: .
D: TRBD1
J: TRBJ2-7
CDR3: CASRDRTGGEQYF
DNA: TGTGCCAGCCGGGACAGGACAGGTGGCGAGCAGTACTTC

V: TRBV30
size: once
D: TRBD1
J: TRBJ1-2
CDR3: CAWTGTGNHYGYTF
DNA: TGTGCCTGGACCGGGACAGGGAACCACTATGGCTACACCTTC

V: TRBV19
size: .
D: TRBD2
J: TRBJ2-3
CDR3: CASRSGSRDTQYF
DNA: TGTGCCAGTAGGAGCGGGAGCCGAGATACGCAGTATTTT

V: TRBV2
size: few
D: TRBD1
J: TRBJ1-4
CDR3: CASTGTGLEKLFF
DNA: TGTGCCAGCACGGGGACAGGGCTTGAAAAACTGTTTTTT

V: TRBV28
size: .
D: .
J: TRBJ2-7
CDR3: CASSVFGSGEQYF
DNA: TGTGCCAGCTCCGTGTTCGGGTCCGGCGAGCAGTACTTC

V: TRBV9
size: .
D: .
J: TRBJ2-7
CDR3: CASSALDTANYEQYF
DNA: TGTGCCAGCAGCGCCCTCGACACGGCCAACTACGAGCAGTACTTC